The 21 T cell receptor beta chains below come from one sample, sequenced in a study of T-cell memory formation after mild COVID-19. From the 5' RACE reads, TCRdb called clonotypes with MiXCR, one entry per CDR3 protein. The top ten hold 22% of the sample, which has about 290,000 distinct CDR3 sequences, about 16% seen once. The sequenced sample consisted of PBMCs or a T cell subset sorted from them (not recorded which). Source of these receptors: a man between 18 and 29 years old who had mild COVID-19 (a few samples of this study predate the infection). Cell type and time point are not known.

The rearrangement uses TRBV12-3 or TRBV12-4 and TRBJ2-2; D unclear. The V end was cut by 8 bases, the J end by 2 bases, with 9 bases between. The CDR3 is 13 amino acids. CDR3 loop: CASFWDNTGELFF. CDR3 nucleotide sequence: TGTGCCAGCTTTTGGGATAACACCGGGGAGCTGTTTTTT.

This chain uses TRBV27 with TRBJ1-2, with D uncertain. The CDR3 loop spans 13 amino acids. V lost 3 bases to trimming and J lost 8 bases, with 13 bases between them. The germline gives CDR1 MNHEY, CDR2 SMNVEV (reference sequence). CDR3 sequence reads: CASSLKATNGYTF. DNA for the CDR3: TGTGCCAGCAGTTTGAAGGCAACCAACGGCTACACCTTC.

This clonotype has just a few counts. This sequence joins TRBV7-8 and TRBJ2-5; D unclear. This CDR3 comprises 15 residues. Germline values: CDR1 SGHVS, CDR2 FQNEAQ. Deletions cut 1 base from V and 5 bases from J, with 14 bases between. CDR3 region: CASSLVAGWGETQYF. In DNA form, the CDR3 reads TGTGCCAGCAGCTTAGTGGCCGGGTGGGGTGAGACCCAGTACTTC.

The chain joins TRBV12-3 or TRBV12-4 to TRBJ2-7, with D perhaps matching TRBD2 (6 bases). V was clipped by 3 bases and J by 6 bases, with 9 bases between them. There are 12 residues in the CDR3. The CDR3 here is CASSFAGLEQYV. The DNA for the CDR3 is TGTGCCAGCAGTTTTGCGGGGCTCGAGCAGTACGTC.

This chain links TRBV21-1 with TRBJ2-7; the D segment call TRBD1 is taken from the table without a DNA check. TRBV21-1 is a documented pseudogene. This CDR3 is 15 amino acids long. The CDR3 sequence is CASSFPGGQGDEQYV. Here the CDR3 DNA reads TGTGCCAGCAGTTTCCCTGGGGGACAGGGGGACGAGCAGTACGTC.

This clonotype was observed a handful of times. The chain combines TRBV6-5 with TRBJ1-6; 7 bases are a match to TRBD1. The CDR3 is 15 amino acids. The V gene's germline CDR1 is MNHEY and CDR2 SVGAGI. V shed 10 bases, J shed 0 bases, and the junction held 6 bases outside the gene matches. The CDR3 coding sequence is TGTGCCACCACGAGGGACAGCTCCTATAATTCACCCCTCCACTTT. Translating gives CATTRDSSYNSPLHF.

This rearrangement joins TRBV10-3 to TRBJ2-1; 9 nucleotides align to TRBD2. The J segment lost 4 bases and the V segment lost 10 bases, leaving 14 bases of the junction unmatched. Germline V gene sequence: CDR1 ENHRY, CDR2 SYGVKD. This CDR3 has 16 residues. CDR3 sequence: CASRPSYAGGYNEQFF. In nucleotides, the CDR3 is TGTGCCAGCCGCCCCTCCTATGCGGGGGGGTACAATGAGCAGTTCTTC.

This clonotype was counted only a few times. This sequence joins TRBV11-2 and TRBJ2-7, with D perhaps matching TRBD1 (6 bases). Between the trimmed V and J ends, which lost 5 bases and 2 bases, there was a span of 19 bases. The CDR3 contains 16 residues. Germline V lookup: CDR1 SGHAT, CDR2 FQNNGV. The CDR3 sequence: CASSKLTGSGPYEQYF. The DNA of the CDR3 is TGTGCCAGCAGCAAACTTACAGGGTCAGGCCCCTACGAGCAGTACTTC.

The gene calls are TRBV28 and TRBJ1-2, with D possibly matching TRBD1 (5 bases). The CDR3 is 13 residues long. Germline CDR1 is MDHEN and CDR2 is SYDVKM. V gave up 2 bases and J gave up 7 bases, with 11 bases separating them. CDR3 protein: CASSLAAGRGYTF. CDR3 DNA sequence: TGTGCCAGCAGTTTAGCGGCAGGGCGTGGCTACACCTTC.

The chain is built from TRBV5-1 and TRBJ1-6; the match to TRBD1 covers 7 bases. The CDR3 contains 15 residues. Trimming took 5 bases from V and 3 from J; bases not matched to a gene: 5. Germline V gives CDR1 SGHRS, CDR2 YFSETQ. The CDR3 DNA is TGCGCCAGCAGGGAGGGGGCCGACTATAATTCACCCCTCCACTTT. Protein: CASREGADYNSPLHF. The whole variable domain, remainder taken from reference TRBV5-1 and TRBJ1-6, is KAGVTQTPRYLIKTRGQQVTLSCSPISGHRSVSWYQQTPGQGLQFLFEYFSETQRNKGNFPGRFSGRQFSNSRSEMNVSTLELGDSALYLCASREGADYNSPLHFGNGTRLTVT.

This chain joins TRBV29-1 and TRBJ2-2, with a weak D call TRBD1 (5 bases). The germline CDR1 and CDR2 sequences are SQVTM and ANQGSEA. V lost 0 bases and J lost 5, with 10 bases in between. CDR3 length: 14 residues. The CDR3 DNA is TGCAGCGTTGAAGACAGGGTACGGACCGGGGAGCTGTTTTTT. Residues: CSVEDRVRTGELFF.

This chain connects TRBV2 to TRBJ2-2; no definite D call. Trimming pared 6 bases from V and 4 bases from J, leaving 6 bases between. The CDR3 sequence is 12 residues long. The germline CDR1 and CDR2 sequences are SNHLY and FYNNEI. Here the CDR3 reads CASRGSTGELFF. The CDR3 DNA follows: TGTGCCAGCAGGGGGTCCACCGGGGAGCTGTTTTTT. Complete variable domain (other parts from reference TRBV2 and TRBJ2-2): EPEVTQTPSHQVTQMGQEVILRCVPISNHLYFYWYRQILGQKVEFLVSFYNNEISEKSEIFDDQFSVERPDGSNFTLKIRSTKLEDSAMYFCASRGSTGELFFGEGSRLTVL.

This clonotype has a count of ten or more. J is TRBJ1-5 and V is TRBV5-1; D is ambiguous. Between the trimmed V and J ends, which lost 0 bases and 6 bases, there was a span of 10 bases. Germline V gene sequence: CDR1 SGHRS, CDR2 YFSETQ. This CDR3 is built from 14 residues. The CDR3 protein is CASSLDSGGQPQHF. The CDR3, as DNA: TGCGCCAGCAGCTTGGATTCGGGCGGTCAGCCCCAGCATTTT.

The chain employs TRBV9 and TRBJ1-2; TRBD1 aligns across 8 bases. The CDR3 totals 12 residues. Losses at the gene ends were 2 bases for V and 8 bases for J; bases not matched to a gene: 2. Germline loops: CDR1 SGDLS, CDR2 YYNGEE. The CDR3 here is CASSVTGVGYTF. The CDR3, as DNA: TGTGCCAGCAGCGTGACAGGGGTCGGCTACACCTTC.

The CDR3 loop is CASSGTRPYNEQFF. The CDR3 DNA sequence: TGTGCCAGCAGCGGGACTAGACCTTACAATGAGCAGTTCTTC. The V and J genes are TRBV12-3 or TRBV12-4 and TRBJ2-1, with 8 bases that match TRBD2. This CDR3 region has 14 residues. Trimming at V came to 6 bases and at J to 4 bases, leaving 5 bases not matched to a gene.

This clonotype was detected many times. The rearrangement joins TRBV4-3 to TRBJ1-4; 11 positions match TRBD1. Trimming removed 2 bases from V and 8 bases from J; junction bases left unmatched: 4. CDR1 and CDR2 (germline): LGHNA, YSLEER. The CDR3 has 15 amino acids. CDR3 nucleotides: TGCGCCAGCAGCCAAAGGGGACAGGGGGGGGAAAAACTGTTTTTT. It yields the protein CASSQRGQGGEKLFF.

The chain's CDR3 is CASSVAHSQGTQYF. The DNA for the CDR3 is TGTGCCAGCAGCGTTGCCCACAGTCAAGGTACGCAGTATTTT. The chain joins TRBV9 to TRBJ2-3, with D unclear. Trimming removed 2 bases from V and 8 bases from J, with 15 bases in between. CDR1 and CDR2 from the germline V gene are SGDLS and YYNGEE. The CDR3 consists of 14 residues.

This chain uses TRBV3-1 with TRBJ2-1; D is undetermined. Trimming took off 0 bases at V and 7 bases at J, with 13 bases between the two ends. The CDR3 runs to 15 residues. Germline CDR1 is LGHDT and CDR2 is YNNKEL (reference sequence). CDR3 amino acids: CASSQESLGRNEQFF. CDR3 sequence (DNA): TGTGCCAGCAGCCAAGAATCCTTAGGCCGGAATGAGCAGTTCTTC.

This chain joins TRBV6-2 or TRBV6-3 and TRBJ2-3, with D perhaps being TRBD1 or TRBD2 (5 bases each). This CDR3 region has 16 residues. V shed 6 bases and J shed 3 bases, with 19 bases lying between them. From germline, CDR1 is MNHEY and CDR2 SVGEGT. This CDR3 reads CASSWAGTYATDTQYF. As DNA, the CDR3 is TGTGCCAGCAGCTGGGCCGGGACCTATGCGACAGATACGCAGTATTTT.

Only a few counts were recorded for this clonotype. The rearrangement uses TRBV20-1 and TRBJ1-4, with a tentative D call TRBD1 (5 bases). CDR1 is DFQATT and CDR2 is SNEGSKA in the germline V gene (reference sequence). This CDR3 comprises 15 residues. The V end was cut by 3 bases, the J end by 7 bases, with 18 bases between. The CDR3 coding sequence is TGCAGTGCTAGTGGTATCCAGGGTTCGGGTGAAAAACTGTTTTTT. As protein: CSASGIQGSGEKLFF.

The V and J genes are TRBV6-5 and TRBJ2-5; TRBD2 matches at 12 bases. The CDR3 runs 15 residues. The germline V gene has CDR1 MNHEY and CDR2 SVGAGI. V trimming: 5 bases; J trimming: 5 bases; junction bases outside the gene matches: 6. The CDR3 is CASSGLAGGLETQYF. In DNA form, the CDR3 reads TGTGCCAGCAGTGGGCTAGCGGGGGGGTTGGAGACCCAGTACTTC.